The next 15 T cell receptor beta chains were all read from a single sample in a study of T cells in localized non-small cell lung cancer. Generated by immunoSEQ multiplex PCR, the TCRdb table keeps only in-frame clones and is missing some. The repertoire holds about 2,700 clones, with around a third as singletons. Sequences were derived from normal lung tissue next to the tumor, sampled before any cancer treatment. The source of these receptors is a man between 40 and 69 years old with stage I lung adenocarcinoma.

This clone was observed a few times. V is TRBV11-3 and J is TRBJ2-7; the D gene is possibly TRBD1 (7 bases). CDR3 length: 15 amino acids. V shed 4 bases and J shed 3 bases, with 16 bases lying between them. Germline values: CDR1 SGHNT, CDR2 YENEEA. The DNA for the CDR3 is TGTGCCAGCAGCTCGGGGGTGCAGGGGGTCTACGAGCAGTACTTC. This gives the protein CASSSGVQGVYEQYF.

This chain links TRBV19 with TRBJ1-4; 7 nucleotides match TRBD1. CDR3 size: 15 residues. The ends lost 5 bases at V and 5 bases at J; junction bases unmatched: 8. Germline-derived CDR1 and CDR2 are LNHDA and SQIVND (reference sequence). The CDR3 region is CASSSQGVLNEKLFF. The CDR3 nucleotides are TGTGCCAGTAGTTCCCAGGGGGTATTGAATGAAAAACTGTTTTTT.

J is TRBJ2-2 and V is TRBV28; possible D gene TRBD2, 5 bases. CDR3 size: 14 residues. V shed 3 bases and J shed 4 bases, with 9 bases lying between them. Germline V gene sequence: CDR1 MDHEN, CDR2 SYDVKM. The DNA for the CDR3 is TGTGCCAGCAGTTTTTCGGAGGTCACCGGGGAGCTGTTTTTT. Translated: CASSFSEVTGELFF.

This rearrangement joins TRBV28 to TRBJ1-2; D gene uncertain. V lost 5 bases to trimming and J lost 1 base, with 11 bases between them. The CDR3 is 14 amino acids. Germline V gene data show CDR1 as MDHEN and CDR2 as SYDVKM. The CDR3 DNA follows: TGTGCCAGCAGTGTCGGTGACGGTAACTATGGCTACACCTTC. Translating gives CASSVGDGNYGYTF.

In nucleotides, the CDR3 is TGCAGCGTGGGAGCCTCCCAAGAGACCCAGTACTTC. It is translated as CSVGASQETQYF. The rearrangement joins TRBV29-1 to TRBJ2-5; the D gene is possibly TRBD2 (5 bases). The V end lost 6 bases, the J end lost 1 base, and 9 bases lay between the germline ends. The CDR3 contains 12 residues. The V gene's germline CDR1 is SQVTM and CDR2 ANQGSEA.

The chain carries TRBV9 and TRBJ1-6, with a tentative D call TRBD1 (6 bases). The germline V gene encodes CDR1 SGDLS and CDR2 YYNGEE. This CDR3 comprises 15 residues. V was shortened by 5 bases and J by 8 bases, with 17 bases between the two germline ends. The CDR3, as DNA: TGTGCCAGCAGTGAGGAACAGGGAATTGATTCACCCCTCCACTTT. This sequence encodes CASSEEQGIDSPLHF.

This rearrangement joins TRBV19 to TRBJ2-4, with TRBD1 matching 7 bases. The ends lost 1 base at V and 5 bases at J; junction bases unmatched: 5. The CDR3 covers 15 residues. The V gene's germline CDR1 is LNHDA and CDR2 SQIVND (reference sequence). The CDR3 loop reads CASSIARQGENIQYF. CDR3 bases: TGTGCCAGTAGTATAGCCAGACAGGGAGAAAACATTCAGTACTTC.

J is TRBJ2-1 and V is TRBV2, with TRBD1 as a possible D gene (6 bases). The length of the CDR3 is 14 residues. V was shortened by 2 bases and J by 4 bases, with 9 bases between the two germline ends. The germline gives CDR1 SNHLY, CDR2 FYNNEI. The CDR3 coding sequence is TGTGCCAGCAGTGAACAGGGGCAGTACAATGAGCAGTTCTTC. It is translated as CASSEQGQYNEQFF.

This clone was counted only a few times. The chain is built from TRBV29-1 and TRBJ2-2; 7 nucleotides agree with TRBD1. Unmatched junction bases numbered 5, after V lost 7 bases and J lost 6 bases. This CDR3 has 12 residues. CDR1 is SQVTM and CDR2 is ANQGSEA in the germline V gene. The DNA of the CDR3 is TGCAGCGCAAGGGGGCTCGCCGGGGAGCTGTTTTTT. Protein: CSARGLAGELFF.

This clone appeared a few times. The V and J genes are TRBV7-4 and TRBJ2-3; 15 bases agree with TRBD2. This CDR3 is 21 amino acids long. The junction had 15 bases not matched to a gene; V was cut back by 4 bases and J by 1 base. Looked up from germline, CDR1 is SGHVT and CDR2 is SQSDAQ. CDR3 amino acids: CASSSRGLAGGRSLGTDTQYF. The CDR3 DNA reads TGTGCCAGCAGCTCCAGAGGACTAGCGGGAGGGAGAAGTCTAGGCACAGATACGCAGTATTTT.

V and J are TRBV29-1 and TRBJ2-3; perhaps TRBD1 as D (6 bases). Germline V gene lookup returns CDR1 SQVTM and CDR2 ANQGSEA. Trimming pared 3 bases from V and 1 base from J, leaving 11 bases between. The CDR3 totals 14 residues. The CDR3 spells CSVDRRQGTDTQYF. As DNA, the CDR3 is TGCAGCGTTGATCGACGACAGGGCACAGATACGCAGTATTTT.

V is TRBV7-5 and J is TRBJ2-1; the DNA was not compared with TRBD1, the D call given in the table. TRBV7-5 is deemed a pseudogene. CDR3 length: 15 residues. CDR3 coding DNA: TGTGCCAGCAGCGGTCCGGGACAGGACTACAATGAGCAGTTCTTC. Translating gives CASSGPGQDYNEQFF.

This chain links TRBV15 with TRBJ2-1; 13 nucleotides align to TRBD2. The germline gives CDR1 LNHNV, CDR2 YYDKDF (reference sequence). V gave up 2 bases and J gave up 6 bases; unmatched junction bases: 4. This CDR3 has 16 residues. The CDR3 is CATSRLWTSGSNEQFF. The DNA of the CDR3 is TGTGCCACCAGCAGACTTTGGACTAGCGGGAGCAATGAGCAGTTCTTC.

V and J are TRBV6-7 and TRBJ1-6; 7 nucleotides agree with TRBD1. TRBV6-7 carries the ORF label, with uncertain function. The V gene end was trimmed by 6 bases and the J gene end by 7 bases; junction bases not matched to a gene: 6. The CDR3 totals 14 residues. CDR3 protein: CASSRQGRNSPLHF. The DNA for the CDR3 is TGTGCCAGCAGCAGACAGGGTAGAAATTCACCCCTCCACTTT.

The chain carries TRBV28 and TRBJ2-7, with 7 nucleotides matching TRBD2. Germline V gene data show CDR1 as MDHEN and CDR2 as SYDVKM. The CDR3 spans 15 residues. J was trimmed by 7 bases and V by 8 bases; bases with no gene match: 17. The CDR3 DNA reads TGTGCCAGCCCCCCCCCTAGCGGACGATGGGAGGAGCAGTACTTC. It translates to CASPPPSGRWEEQYF.